The sequence of this TCR beta chain was determined in a study of T cell clusters in autoimmune cytopenias. Turning to this clonotype: Its antigen remains unidentified.

Multiplex touch-down PCR amplified TRB using TRB-A and TRB-B pools in one tube. Following a re-call of the multiplex PCR reads, TCRdb has one entry per CDR3 protein and lacks DNA. The record lists some 5,100 distinct CDR3 sequences, of which the ten most abundant hold roughly a third. General observations from the study: No experiment has yet validated the function of the T cell clusters defined in silico.

About 37,500 genome equivalents of blood DNA were amplified for TRB. This CDR3 comprises 16 residues. Germline V gene lookup returns CDR1 KGHSH and CDR2 LQKENI. These data also featured in a second study, about T cell repertoires in aging, cancer and after chemotherapy.

The clonotype originates from a human donor in good health. Sample: peripheral blood. This rearrangement joins TRBV18 to TRBJ2-1; TCRdb names TRBD1, which stays unverified in the absence of DNA. The CDR3 sequence is CASSPAGTGVRNEQFF. Looking up the rest from reference TRBV18 and TRBJ2-1 gives the full variable domain: NAGVMQNPRHLVRRRGQEARLRCSPMKGHSHVYWYRQLPEEGLKFMVYLQKENIIDESGMPKERFSAEFPKEGPSILRIQQVVRGDSAAYFCASSPAGTGVRNEQFFGPGTRLTVL.